A single sample is the source of the 24 T cell receptor beta chains below, sequenced in a study of response to subunit inactivated influenza vaccine. TCRdb reprocessed the RT-PCR reads with MiXCR, giving one entry per CDR3 protein. The repertoire includes around 760,000 distinct CDR3 sequences, roughly 13% of them detected once, and 6.5% to 8.5% sits in the top ten. The source material was PBMCs from blood, sampled less than 15 days before vaccination. These receptors were collected from a man in his fifties or sixties who received an inactivated influenza vaccine.

This clonotype was counted between two and nine times. The chain uses TRBV29-1 and TRBJ2-1; D might be TRBD1 (6 bases). Trimming removed 6 bases from V and 0 bases from J, with 12 bases in between. The CDR3 totals 14 residues. Per the germline V gene, CDR1 is SQVTM and CDR2 is ANQGSEA. CDR3 DNA sequence: TGCAGCGTCCTCGACAGGAGCTCCTACAATGAGCAGTTCTTC. Its translation is CSVLDRSSYNEQFF.

The chain employs TRBV2 and TRBJ2-3; TRBD1 or TRBD2 may be the D gene (5 bases each). V was shortened by 8 bases and J by 6 bases, with 21 bases between the two germline ends. Germline values: CDR1 SNHLY, CDR2 FYNNEI. The CDR3 loop spans 15 amino acids. DNA for the CDR3: TGTGCCAGCGGCAAATCGGGCCCAGGGAGTGATACGCAGTATTTT. Amino acid sequence: CASGKSGPGSDTQYF. Variable domain in full (rest from reference TRBV2 and TRBJ2-3): EPEVTQTPSHQVTQMGQEVILRCVPISNHLYFYWYRQILGQKVEFLVSFYNNEISEKSEIFDDQFSVERPDGSNFTLKIRSTKLEDSAMYFCASGKSGPGSDTQYFGPGTRLTVL.

The CDR3 coding sequence is TGTGCCAGTTGTGGGGACCCTCCCTACGAGCAGTACTTC. Translation: CASCGDPPYEQYF. The gene calls are TRBV25-1 and TRBJ2-7; either TRBD1 or TRBD2 may fit D (5 bases each). CDR3 length: 13 amino acids. Trimming stripped 9 bases from V and 2 bases from J, with 14 bases between. Germline loops: CDR1 MGHDK, CDR2 SYGVNS.

The chain carries TRBV29-1 and TRBJ2-3, with D uncertain. V lost 4 bases and J 1 base, leaving 6 bases between the germline ends. Germline values: CDR1 SQVTM, CDR2 ANQGSEA. The CDR3 is made up of 12 amino acids. CDR3 protein: CSVAPGTDTQYF. CDR3 DNA: TGCAGCGTTGCGCCGGGCACAGATACGCAGTATTTT.

As to this clonotype: A single base separates this from a much larger clone, so it may be a read error. The chain is built from TRBV15 and TRBJ2-2; 8 nucleotides match TRBD2. The CDR3 extends over 15 amino acids. Germline-derived CDR1 and CDR2 are LNHNV and YYDKDF (reference sequence). The CDR3 bases are TGTGCCACCAGCGAGTGGGGACTAGGTCCCGGGGAGCTGCTTTTT. This gives the protein CATSEWGLGPGELLF.

The CDR3 protein is CSAREGAGNEQFF. As DNA, the CDR3 is TGCAGTGCTAGAGAAGGGGCAGGCAATGAGCAGTTCTTC. This chain uses TRBV20-1 with TRBJ2-1; D might be TRBD1 (5 bases). The CDR3 is made up of 13 amino acids. CDR1 and CDR2 (germline): DFQATT, SNEGSKA (reference sequence). V was pared by 0 bases and J by 6 bases, with 9 bases between.

The chain joins TRBV7-2 to TRBJ1-1; D not certain. V was pared by 5 bases and J by 11 bases, with 15 bases between. CDR1 and CDR2 (germline): SGHTA, FQGNSA. CDR3 length equals 12 residues. The CDR3 region is CASSKDRQAAFF. CDR3 bases: TGTGCCAGCAGCAAGGACCGCCAGGCGGCTTTCTTT.

The chain couples TRBV20-1 to TRBJ2-1, with 8 positions matching TRBD2. V shed 8 bases and J 7 bases; nucleotides not matched to a gene: 10. This CDR3 has 13 amino acids. Germline V gene data show CDR1 as DFQATT and CDR2 as SNEGSKA (reference sequence). The CDR3 here is CSTKTGGQNEQFF. CDR3 in DNA: TGCAGTACCAAGACGGGGGGGCAAAATGAGCAGTTCTTC.

In this sample, this clonotype turned up a few times. The gene calls are TRBV5-1 and TRBJ2-7; tentative D call: TRBD2 (6 bases). Looked up from germline, CDR1 is SGHRS and CDR2 is YFSETQ. The CDR3 consists of 13 residues. V lost 6 bases and J 3 bases, leaving 13 bases between the germline ends. CDR3 nucleotide sequence: TGCGCCAGCAAAGGGGTGGAGGGCTACGAGCAGTACTTC. It codes for CASKGVEGYEQYF.

This chain joins TRBV6-1 and TRBJ2-6; 8 bases agree with TRBD2. Germline V CDR1 and CDR2: MNHNS, SASEGT. The CDR3 runs to 18 residues. Unmatched junction bases numbered 16, after V lost 8 bases and J lost 4 bases. The CDR3 coding sequence is TGTGCCAGCGATGAAAAACTAGCGGTGAGGAGAGGGGCCAACGTCCTGACTTTC. Its protein is CASDEKLAVRRGANVLTF.

This clonotype has ten or more counts. The chain combines TRBV4-2 with TRBJ1-4, with 11 bases that match TRBD1. This CDR3 region has 16 residues. Germline trimming cut 3 bases from V and 2 bases from J; bases unmatched to any gene: 2. Germline lookup yields CDR1 LGHNA and CDR2 YNFKEQ. DNA for the CDR3: TGTGCCAGCAGCCACGGACAGGGGGCCACTAATGAAAAACTGTTTTTT. Residues: CASSHGQGATNEKLFF.

J is TRBJ2-2 and V is TRBV6-5, with D possibly TRBD1 on 5 matching bases. With 2 bases removed from V and 4 bases from J, the gap between germline ends came to 8 bases. The CDR3 extends over 14 amino acids. Germline-derived CDR1 and CDR2 are MNHEY and SVGAGI. In DNA, the CDR3 is TGTGCCAGCAGTTACGTACAGGCCACCGGGGAGCTGTTTTTT. It translates to CASSYVQATGELFF.

V and J are TRBV3-1 and TRBJ2-7, with no clear D. There are 14 residues in the CDR3. The germline gives CDR1 LGHDT, CDR2 YNNKEL (reference sequence). The V gene lost 0 bases and the J gene lost 3 bases, with 9 bases spanning the gap. CDR3 bases: TGTGCCAGCAGCCAAGAAGGCCGAATCTACGAGCAGTACTTC. As protein: CASSQEGRIYEQYF.

This clonotype was counted only a few times. The rearrangement links TRBV4-1 to TRBJ2-7; TRBD2 matches at 9 bases. V trimming: 0 bases; J trimming: 4 bases; junction bases outside the gene matches: 4. The CDR3 runs to 15 residues. CDR1 and CDR2 (germline): MGHRA, YSYEKL. Written as DNA, the CDR3 is TGCGCCAGCAGCCAAGAATGGACTAGCGTGTACGAGCAGTACTTC. It specifies CASSQEWTSVYEQYF.

This chain joins TRBV28 and TRBJ1-1, with a weak D call TRBD1 (6 bases). The CDR3 extends over 14 amino acids. V was cut by 10 bases and J by 3 bases, with 18 bases left in between. In germline, CDR1 is MDHEN, CDR2 SYDVKM. The CDR3 coding sequence is TGTGCCACTTACAGGGACCTGAGTTACACTGAAGCTTTCTTT. It specifies CATYRDLSYTEAFF.

This clonotype has just a few counts. V is TRBV5-1 and J is TRBJ2-4, with 7 bases matching TRBD1. Germline V gene data show CDR1 as SGHRS and CDR2 as YFSETQ. J gave up 1 base and V 3 bases, and 7 bases lay outside the gene matches. The CDR3 has 16 amino acids. CDR3 sequence reads: CASSSMTGSAKNIQYF. DNA for the CDR3: TGCGCCAGCAGCTCAATGACAGGGTCGGCCAAAAACATTCAGTACTTC.

This clonotype occurred a few times. The gene calls are TRBV4-1 and TRBJ2-7; 12 positions agree with TRBD2. J gave up 2 bases and V 0 bases, and 11 bases lay outside the gene matches. Germline CDR1 reads MGHRA; CDR2 reads YSYEKL. The CDR3 extends over 19 amino acids. As DNA, the CDR3 is TGCGCCAGCAGCCAAGATCGACTAGCGGGAGCCCCTTCCACCTACGAGCAGTACTTC. Translating it yields CASSQDRLAGAPSTYEQYF.

This chain links TRBV11-1 with TRBJ2-1; D gene ambiguous. This CDR3 has 14 amino acids. The germline V gene encodes CDR1 SGHAT and CDR2 FQDESV (reference sequence). Trimming pared 6 bases from V and 2 bases from J, leaving 11 bases between. CDR3 nucleotides: TGTGCCAGCAGGGGTGTCCGGGCCTACAATGAGCAGTTCTTC. It encodes CASRGVRAYNEQFF.

The chain couples TRBV24-1 to TRBJ2-1; no clear D gene. The CDR3 runs 13 residues. Trimming pared 6 bases from V and 5 bases from J, leaving 10 bases between. Germline V CDR1 and CDR2: KGHDR, SFDVKD. This CDR3 reads CATSMPLDNEQFF. The CDR3 DNA reads as TGTGCCACCAGTATGCCTTTGGACAATGAGCAGTTCTTC.

This clonotype was counted only a few times. The rearrangement links TRBV20-1 to TRBJ1-2; D unresolved. Trimming took off 5 bases at V and 0 bases at J, with 10 bases between the two ends. The CDR3 spans 13 residues. Per germline, CDR1 DFQATT and CDR2 SNEGSKA (reference sequence). CDR3 sequence (DNA): TGCAGTGCTCCTCGGGCCGCTAACTATGGCTACACCTTC. It translates to CSAPRAANYGYTF.

In this sample, this clonotype turned up many times. The chain has TRBV12-3 or TRBV12-4 and TRBJ1-1; D gene ambiguous. V was trimmed by 6 bases and J by 1 base, leaving 15 bases between them. The CDR3 has 15 amino acids. The CDR3 sequence: CASSLQALGNTEAFF. For the CDR3, the DNA is TGTGCCAGCAGCCTGCAGGCCCTGGGGAACACTGAAGCTTTCTTT.

This clonotype has just a few counts. The V and J genes are TRBV5-1 and TRBJ2-2, with D maybe TRBD1 (5 bases). Germline lookup yields CDR1 SGHRS and CDR2 YFSETQ. Trimming left V 4 bases short and J 0 bases short, with 10 bases between. CDR3 size: 15 residues. The CDR3 here is CASSAGHTNTGELFF. The DNA of the CDR3 is TGCGCCAGCAGCGCCGGACACACGAACACCGGGGAGCTGTTTTTT.

The rearrangement joins TRBV4-1 to TRBJ2-1; D could derive from TRBD1 or TRBD2 (5 bases each). Germline V CDR1 and CDR2: MGHRA, YSYEKL. V was cut by 0 bases and J by 8 bases, with 11 bases left in between. The CDR3 covers 14 residues. CDR3 DNA: TGCGCCAGCAGCCAAGATCCCGGGGCCGATGAGCAGTTCTTC. It encodes CASSQDPGADEQFF.

V usage is TRBV6-5 and J usage is TRBJ2-2, with TRBD2 as a possible D gene (7 bases). The germline CDR1 and CDR2 sequences are MNHEY and SVGAGI. The CDR3 covers 19 residues. Trimming took 2 bases from V and 5 from J, leaving 24 bases between them. CDR3 protein: CASSYRNRAGVRVTGELFF. CDR3 nucleotides: TGTGCCAGCAGTTACAGGAACAGGGCGGGGGTCAGGGTAACCGGGGAGCTGTTTTTT.